These T cell receptor beta chains were read from a single sample in a study of radiation and T cells in renal cell carcinoma. The repertoire was sequenced with immunoSEQ multiplex PCR; TCRdb's copy has only in-frame clones and lacks some. The sample includes around 86,000 clones, 65% to 90% of them seen just once. The sequences come from blood, collected from a patient whose treatment included radiotherapy and nephrectomy. All receptors derive from a woman between 50 and 59 years old with renal cell carcinoma. The CDR3 runs from the conserved cysteine through the conserved F or W. The D gene is left open where the match is weak. Clone size is stated in some rows and not others, as once, few, many or a class when expanded.

TRBV6-5	NA	TRBJ1-6	NA	CASSRGQTTSPLHF	TGTGCCAGCAGCCGCGGACAAACCACATCACCCCTCCACTTT
TRBV15	NA	TRBJ1-2	NA	CATSRGAATNDYGYTF	TGTGCCACCAGCAGAGGGGCAGCCACCAATGACTATGGCTACACCTTC
TRBV19	TRBD1	TRBJ1-5	NA	CASSIDREVLEPQHF	TGTGCCAGTAGTATCGACAGGGAGGTGTTGGAGCCCCAGCATTTT
TRBV4-1	NA	TRBJ2-2	NA	CASSQEPTGELFF	TGCGCCAGCAGCCAAGAACCCACCGGGGAGCTGTTTTTT
TRBV10-1	TRBD2	TRBJ2-1	NA	CARNLGLAEDNEQFF	TGCGCCAGGAACCTAGGACTAGCGGAAGACAATGAGCAGTTCTTC
TRBV15	NA	TRBJ2-2	NA	CATSRDVTLTGELFF	TGTGCCACCAGCAGAGATGTGACCTTAACCGGGGAGCTGTTTTTT
TRBV19	TRBD2	TRBJ2-5	NA	CASSIDWAGEETQYF	TGTGCCAGTAGTATAGATTGGGCGGGAGAAGAGACCCAGTACTTC
TRBV10-3	NA	TRBJ1-3	NA	CAISGRDGSSGNTIYF	TGTGCCATCAGTGGGCGGGACGGGAGCTCTGGAAACACCATATATTTT
TRBV25-1	NA	TRBJ1-5	NA	CASSGKGWNQPQHF	TGTGCCAGCAGTGGCAAGGGTTGGAATCAGCCCCAGCATTTT
TRBV7-9	NA	TRBJ1-1	NA	CASSLLEVNTEAFF	TGTGCCAGCAGCTTACTGGAGGTGAACACTGAAGCTTTCTTT
TRBV4-3	NA	TRBJ2-3	NA	CASSQDLPRGRVDTQYF	TGCGCCAGCAGCCAAGATCTTCCGCGGGGGCGGGTAGATACGCAGTATTTT
TRBV6-1	NA	TRBJ1-2	NA	CASSEVRGGYTF	TGTGCCAGCAGTGAAGTCCGAGGTGGCTACACCTTC
TRBV7-6	NA	TRBJ1-1	once	CASSASKNTEAFF	TGTGCCAGCAGCGCCTCAAAAAACACTGAAGCTTTCTTT
TRBV5-6	TRBD2	TRBJ2-7	NA	CASSLGLAGVWQYF	TGTGCCAGCAGCTTGGGACTAGCGGGAGTCTGGCAGTACTTC
TRBV9	NA	TRBJ2-5	NA	CASSPESALPVETQYF	TGTGCCAGCAGCCCCGAGAGCGCCTTGCCCGTTGAGACCCAGTACTTC
TRBV28	TRBD1	TRBJ1-6	NA	CASSAWDRGLGSPLHF	TGTGCCAGCAGTGCGTGGGACAGGGGGCTCGGTTCACCCCTCCACTTT
TRBV7-8	TRBD1	TRBJ2-7	once	CASSPFPGQSSYEQYF	TGTGCCAGCAGCCCTTTCCCGGGACAGAGCTCCTACGAGCAGTACTTC
TRBV2	NA	TRBJ2-5	NA	CASSENKETQYF	TGTGCCAGCAGTGAAAACAAGGAGACCCAGTACTTC
TRBV9	NA	TRBJ2-5	NA	CASSVTARQETQYF	TGTGCCAGCAGCGTGACAGCGAGGCAAGAGACCCAGTACTTC
TRBV30	TRBD2	TRBJ2-1	NA	CAWSKLAGVSFEQFF	TGTGCCTGGAGTAAACTAGCGGGGGTCTCCTTTGAGCAGTTCTTC
TRBV5-1	TRBD2	TRBJ2-5	NA	CASRASGTSGGKVQETQYF	TGCGCCAGCAGGGCGTCCGGGACTAGCGGGGGGAAAGTCCAAGAGACCCAGTACTTC
TRBV4-2	NA	TRBJ1-2	NA	CASSHPWGVGYTF	TGTGCCAGCAGCCACCCGTGGGGGGTGGGCTACACCTTC
TRBV18	NA	TRBJ2-3	NA	CASSPPVGTWGDTQYF	TGTGCCAGCTCACCACCAGTGGGGACCTGGGGAGATACGCAGTATTTT
TRBV11-3	TRBD1	TRBJ2-5	NA	CASSLGYRGETQYF	TGTGCCAGCAGCTTAGGGTACAGGGGGGAGACCCAGTACTTC
TRBV4-3	NA	TRBJ2-7	NA	CASSQGKNAAYEQYF	TGCGCCAGCAGCCAAGGGAAGAACGCCGCCTACGAGCAGTACTTC
TRBV2	NA	TRBJ1-1	NA	CASKEGLNTEAFF	TGTGCCAGCAAGGAGGGGTTGAACACTGAAGCTTTCTTT
TRBV10-3	NA	TRBJ2-7	NA	CAITSERGNSEQYF	TGTGCCATCACCAGTGAGAGGGGGAACTCCGAGCAGTACTTC
TRBV19	NA	TRBJ1-5	NA	CASSIDLAGYSNQPQHF	TGTGCCAGTAGTATAGATCTGGCGGGCTATAGCAATCAGCCCCAGCATTTT
TRBV5-1	TRBD1	TRBJ2-5	NA	CASSSPEQGVGETQYF	TGCGCCAGCAGCTCACCAGAGCAGGGGGTCGGAGAGACCCAGTACTTC
TRBV4-3	NA	TRBJ2-5	once	CASSQGDWADETQYF	TGCGCCAGCAGCCAAGGGGATTGGGCCGATGAGACCCAGTACTTC
TRBV28	NA	TRBJ2-7	NA	CASSWGRNEQYF	TGTGCCAGCAGTTGGGGACGGAACGAGCAGTACTTC
TRBV30	NA	TRBJ1-2	NA	CAWSVPENYGYTF	TGTGCCTGGAGTGTACCAGAAAACTATGGCTACACCTTC
TRBV5-8	NA	TRBJ2-3	NA	CASSPASGPADTQYF	TGTGCCAGCAGCCCGGCCAGCGGGCCCGCAGATACGCAGTATTTT
TRBV5-4	NA	TRBJ2-3	few	CASSLPGAAGGLDTQYF	TGTGCCAGCAGCTTGCCGGGGGCAGCGGGTGGCTTAGATACGCAGTATTTT
TRBV4-1	TRBD2	TRBJ2-3	NA	CASSHPGLSTDTQYF	TGCGCCAGCAGCCACCCGGGACTAAGCACAGATACGCAGTATTTT
TRBV4-3	NA	TRBJ1-2	NA	CASSQDGGRFQHGYTF	TGCGCCAGCAGCCAAGATGGTGGGAGGTTTCAACATGGCTACACCTTC
TRBV6-6	NA	TRBJ2-2	NA	CASRTDTGELFF	TGTGCCAGCAGAACAGACACCGGGGAGCTGTTTTTT
TRBV27	NA	TRBJ2-2	NA	CASSLRATSGELFF	TGTGCCAGCAGTTTAAGGGCGACCTCCGGGGAGCTGTTTTTT
TRBV7-2	NA	TRBJ2-1	NA	CASSSSGISYNEQFF	TGTGCCAGCAGCTCCTCAGGAATCTCCTACAATGAGCAGTTCTTC
TRBV27	NA	TRBJ1-3	NA	CASSPDGYSGNTIYF	TGTGCCAGCAGTCCCGACGGGTACTCTGGAAACACCATATATTTT
TRBV15	NA	TRBJ1-2	NA	CATSRDSGSRGYTF	TGTGCCACCAGCAGAGATTCGGGTTCTAGGGGCTACACCTTC
TRBV5-1	TRBD1	TRBJ2-1	NA	CASSLRTGNNEQFF	TGCGCCAGCAGCTTGCGGACAGGGAACAATGAGCAGTTCTTC
TRBV7-9	NA	TRBJ1-2	NA	CASSLETGMYYGYTF	TGTGCCAGCAGCTTAGAAACAGGGATGTACTATGGCTACACCTTC
TRBV5-6	NA	TRBJ2-1	few	CASSFTGPYNEQFF	TGTGCCAGCAGCTTTACAGGGCCCTACAATGAGCAGTTCTTC
TRBV27	NA	TRBJ2-7	NA	CASSSGTKAYEQYF	TGTGCCAGCAGCTCCGGGACGAAGGCCTACGAGCAGTACTTC